The clone carrying this T cell receptor (beta chain) was seen repeatedly, ten times or more. Its antigen is unidentified. TCR beta CDR3 region amplification was performed from RNA transcripts. In the first-round RT-PCR of the TCR CDR3, the HTBI primer set was used. TCRdb independently ran MiXCR on the multiplex PCR reads; one entry per CDR3 protein. Among 450,000 to 700,000 distinct CDR3 sequences listed, more than 45% were seen once. For the diagnoses, clinical symptoms, serum thyroxine and TRAb, thyroid ultrasound and orbital computed tomography were used. This entry belongs to a study of T cells in Graves' hyperthyroidism and ophthalmopathy. Germline V gene data show CDR1 as ENHRY and CDR2 as SYGVKD. The CDR3 loop spans 15 amino acids. The ends were cut back, 0 bases at V and 5 bases at J, with 11 bases in the middle. Whole-study findings and limits: Ophthalmopathy, as predicted by the model, came a median about seven months after the prediction. Clonotypes that were expanded in thyroid above 0.001 mostly appeared in blood too.

The chain joins TRBV10-3 to TRBJ1-5; maybe TRBD1 (6 bases). This TCR was sampled from a woman aged 18-29 years with Graves' hyperthyroidism. Sequencing was performed on peripheral blood or thyroid tissue (not recorded which). CDR3 amino acids: CAISESTQGYQPQHF. The CDR3 nucleotides are TGTGCCATCAGTGAGTCGACACAGGGCTATCAGCCCCAGCATTTT.